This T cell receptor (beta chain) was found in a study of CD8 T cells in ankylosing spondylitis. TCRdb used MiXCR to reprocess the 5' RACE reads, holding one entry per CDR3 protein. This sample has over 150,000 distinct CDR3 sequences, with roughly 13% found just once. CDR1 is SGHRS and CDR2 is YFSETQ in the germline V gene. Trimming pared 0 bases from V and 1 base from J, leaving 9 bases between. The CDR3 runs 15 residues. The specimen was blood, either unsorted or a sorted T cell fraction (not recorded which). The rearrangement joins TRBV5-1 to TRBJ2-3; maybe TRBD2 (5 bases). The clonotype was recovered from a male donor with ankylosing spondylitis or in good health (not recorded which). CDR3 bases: TGCGCCAGCAGCTTGGAGTGGGGAGGCACAGATACGCAGTATTTT. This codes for CASSLEWGGTDTQYF.